This T cell receptor (beta chain) was documented in a study of cytomegalovirus exposure and HLA in healthy donors. With 4 bases clipped from V and 3 bases from J, the junction kept 14 bases outside the gene matches. The germline CDR1 and CDR2 sequences are SGHTA and FQGTGA. CDR3 length: 18 amino acids. The protocol was immunoSEQ multiplex PCR, while the TCRdb copy is restricted to in-frame clones and leaves out a portion. This sample yields hundreds of thousands of clones, of which 87% are seen a single time; roughly 2% belongs to the top ten. Sequenced: PBMCs. The TCR sequence derives from a woman aged 18-30 years in good health and CMV-seropositive. The rearrangement uses TRBV7-3 and TRBJ1-4; 7 bases map to TRBD1. CDR3 protein: CASSWCDRVLPPNEKLFF. Here the CDR3 DNA reads TGTGCCAGCAGCTGGTGTGACAGGGTCCTACCACCTAATGAAAAACTGTTTTTT. Full variable domain (rest looked up from reference TRBV7-3 and TRBJ1-4): GAGVSQTPSNKVTEKGKYVELRCDPISGHTALYWYRQSLGQGPEFLIYFQGTGAADDSGLPNDRFFAVRPEGSVSTLKIQRTERGDSAVYLCASSWCDRVLPPNEKLFFGSGTQLSVL.